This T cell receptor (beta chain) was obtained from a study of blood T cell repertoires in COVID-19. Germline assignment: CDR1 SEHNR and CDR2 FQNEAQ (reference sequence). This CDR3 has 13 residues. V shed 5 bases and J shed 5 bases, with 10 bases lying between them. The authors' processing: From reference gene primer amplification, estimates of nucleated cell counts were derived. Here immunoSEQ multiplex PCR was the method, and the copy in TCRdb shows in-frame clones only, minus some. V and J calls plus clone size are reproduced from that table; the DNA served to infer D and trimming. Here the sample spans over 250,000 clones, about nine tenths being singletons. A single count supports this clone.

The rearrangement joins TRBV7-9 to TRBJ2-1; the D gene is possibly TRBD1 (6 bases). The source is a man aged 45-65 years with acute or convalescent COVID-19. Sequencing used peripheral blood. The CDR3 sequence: CASSRTENNEQFF. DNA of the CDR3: TGTGCCAGCAGCAGGACAGAAAACAATGAGCAGTTCTTC.